The 22 T cell receptor beta chains below come from one sample, sequenced in a study of blood T cell repertoires in COVID-19. Clones were sequenced by immunoSEQ multiplex PCR, and TCRdb holds only the in-frame ones, with some missing. The table shows some 100,000 clones, with about nine tenths occurring only once. Material for sequencing was peripheral blood. The receptors shown here come from a human donor in a cohort sampled during active COVID-19.

The gene calls are TRBV3-1 (or the pseudogene TRBV3-2) and TRBJ1-5; D remains unclear. This CDR3 is built from 15 residues. The V end was cut by 4 bases, the J end by 3 bases, with 13 bases between. Germline V gene sequence: CDR1 LGHDT, CDR2 YNNKEL (reference sequence). The CDR3 protein is CASSPTLVVNQPQHF. CDR3 coding DNA: TGTGCCAGCAGCCCTACTTTGGTAGTCAATCAGCCCCAGCATTTT.

The table lists this clone with a count of one. V usage is TRBV7-2 and J usage is TRBJ1-5, with a tentative D call TRBD1 (5 bases). Trimming cost V 7 bases and J 3 bases, with 16 bases left between them. CDR1 is SGHTA, CDR2 FQGNSA, per germline. This CDR3 has 15 residues. This CDR3 is CASTPTGGTNQPQHF. The CDR3 DNA is TGTGCCAGCACCCCGACGGGGGGGACCAATCAGCCCCAGCATTTT.

This clone was detected only once. Here the CDR3 reads CASTPWGTGDGYTF. The CDR3 DNA reads TGTGCCAGCACCCCTTGGGGGACAGGGGATGGCTACACCTTC. This chain uses TRBV28 with TRBJ1-2; 10 bases align to TRBD1. Germline-derived CDR1 and CDR2 are MDHEN and SYDVKM. V was clipped by 7 bases and J by 6 bases; unmatched bases: 8. The CDR3 runs to 14 residues.

V and J are TRBV7-8 and TRBJ1-2; 9 positions match TRBD1. V gave up 5 bases and J gave up 12 bases; unmatched junction bases: 10. Germline assignment: CDR1 SGHVS and CDR2 FQNEAQ. The CDR3 extends over 13 amino acids. CDR3 sequence: CASSSTRDREHTF. Written as DNA, the CDR3 is TGTGCCAGCAGCAGTACCCGGGACAGGGAACACACCTTC.

The chain joins TRBV5-1 to TRBJ2-5; 8 bases agree with TRBD2. The germline gives CDR1 SGHRS, CDR2 YFSETQ. This CDR3 comprises 17 residues. Trimming at V came to 6 bases and at J to 5 bases, leaving 18 bases not matched to a gene. The CDR3: CASTMEGTRGTLETQYF. The CDR3, as DNA: TGCGCCAGCACCATGGAGGGGACTAGAGGGACCCTTGAGACCCAGTACTTC.

The chain joins TRBV7-3 to TRBJ1-2; D possibly corresponds to TRBD1 (6 bases). Trimming removed 1 base from V and 8 bases from J, with 11 bases in between. Per germline, CDR1 SGHTA and CDR2 FQGTGA. The CDR3 runs to 13 residues. The CDR3 DNA reads TGTGCCAGCAGCTTAAAGGGGCAGGGGGGCTACACCTTC. Translated, it gives CASSLKGQGGYTF.

This clone was seen only a few times. This chain links TRBV5-3 with TRBJ1-5; D perhaps matches TRBD1 (5 bases). TRBV5-3 is annotated as an ORF whose role is uncertain. The CDR3 has 14 amino acids. Between the trimmed V and J ends, which lost 5 bases and 1 base, there was a span of 10 bases. The CDR3 sequence is CARRGRGSNQPQHF. The CDR3 DNA is TGTGCCAGAAGGGGTAGGGGAAGCAATCAGCCCCAGCATTTT.

This clone was observed once. V and J are TRBV6-6 and TRBJ2-2; 10 bases fit TRBD1. There are 16 residues in the CDR3. Per the germline V gene, CDR1 is MNHNY and CDR2 is SVGAGI (reference sequence). V dropped 6 bases and J dropped 2; count of bases not matched to a gene: 6. The CDR3: CASSPTGGANTGELFF. The CDR3 DNA sequence: TGTGCCAGCAGCCCGACAGGGGGCGCAAACACCGGGGAGCTGTTTTTT.

This chain links TRBV7-9 with TRBJ2-3, with 7 bases fitting TRBD2. The germline CDR1 and CDR2 sequences are SEHNR and FQNEAQ (reference sequence). The CDR3 is 14 amino acids. Germline trimming cut 1 base from V and 4 bases from J; bases unmatched to any gene: 2. This CDR3 reads CASSLVSGADTQYF. The CDR3 DNA is TGTGCCAGCAGCTTAGTAAGCGGGGCAGATACGCAGTATTTT.

The J gene is TRBJ2-7, the V gene TRBV6-6; 7 bases line up with TRBD1. Trimming removed 4 bases from V and 3 bases from J; junction bases left unmatched: 12. Germline values: CDR1 MNHNY, CDR2 SVGAGI (reference sequence). The CDR3 has 16 amino acids. CDR3 coding DNA: TGTGCCAGCAGTTCCGCCGTGGGGACAGAACTCTACGAGCAGTACTTC. It encodes CASSSAVGTELYEQYF.

The chain links TRBV4-3 to TRBJ2-5; 7 positions match TRBD1. The length of the CDR3 is 15 residues. Germline V gives CDR1 LGHNA, CDR2 YSLEER. Trimming removed 0 bases from V and 5 bases from J; junction bases left unmatched: 6. The chain's CDR3 is CASSQDRGRVETQYF. CDR3 bases: TGCGCCAGCAGCCAAGATAGGGGGCGAGTTGAGACCCAGTACTTC.

The chain links TRBV9 to TRBJ2-1, with a possible D match to TRBD1 (7 bases). Trimming left V 0 bases short and J 3 bases short, with 10 bases between. The CDR3 contains 15 residues. The germline V gene has CDR1 SGDLS and CDR2 YYNGEE. CDR3 bases: TGTGCCAGCAGCGTAGCGGGGGACAGCTACAATGAGCAGTTCTTC. Translating gives CASSVAGDSYNEQFF. The full variable domain, in which reference TRBV9 and TRBJ2-1 provide the parts outside the CDR3, is DSGVTQTPKHLITATGQRVTLRCSPRSGDLSVYWYQQSLDQGLQFLIQYYNGEERAKGNILERFSAQQFPDLHSELNLSSLELGDSALYFCASSVAGDSYNEQFFGPGTRLTVL.

The chain links TRBV21-1 to TRBJ2-7; the table's D call, TRBD2, has no DNA check behind it. TRBV21-1 is reported as a pseudogene. CDR3 length equals 16 residues. CDR3 sequence (DNA): TGTGCCAGCAGCCAAGGGACTGGGCGGGAGGGAGCCGAGCAGTACTTC. This sequence encodes CASSQGTGREGAEQYF.

CDR3 sequence: CASSPDSYNSPLHF. CDR3 DNA sequence: TGTGCCAGCAGCCCGGACAGCTATAATTCACCCCTCCACTTT. The chain is built from TRBV3-1 (or the pseudogene TRBV3-2) and TRBJ1-6, with a weak D call TRBD1 (6 bases). The CDR3 has 14 residues. Looked up from germline, CDR1 is LGHDT and CDR2 is YNNKEL (reference sequence). The V end was cut by 4 bases, the J end by 3 bases, with 7 bases between.

The chain couples TRBV19 to TRBJ1-1, with 8 bases lining up with TRBD1. The CDR3 consists of 16 residues. The germline gives CDR1 LNHDA, CDR2 SQIVND (reference sequence). The V and J ends lost 3 bases and 7 bases, in that order; junction bases with no gene match: 13. The CDR3 loop reads CASSMGLVQGAVEAFF. The CDR3 bases are TGTGCCAGTAGTATGGGGCTCGTGCAGGGGGCCGTTGAAGCTTTCTTT.

The V call is TRBV18, the J call TRBJ2-2, with 7 positions matching TRBD1. The CDR3 runs to 16 residues. The germline V gene has CDR1 KGHSH and CDR2 LQKENI. J lost 3 bases, V lost 3 bases, and 7 bases had no gene match. DNA for the CDR3: TGTGCCAGCTCACCTCCGGGACAGATATACACCGGGGAGCTGTTTTTT. It translates to CASSPPGQIYTGELFF.

This clone was counted a single time. V gene TRBV5-6 combines with J gene TRBJ2-2, with TRBD1 matching 12 bases. CDR3 size: 16 residues. Germline V CDR1 and CDR2: SGHDT, YYEEEE. Germline trimming cut 2 bases from V and 7 bases from J; bases unmatched to any gene: 6. CDR3 region: CASSLPGQGAVGELFF. The CDR3 nucleotides read TGTGCCAGCAGCTTACCGGGACAGGGGGCTGTCGGGGAGCTGTTTTTT.

This chain joins TRBV5-1 and TRBJ2-2; 10 positions match TRBD1. V dropped 4 bases and J dropped 2; count of bases not matched to a gene: 5. This CDR3 region has 16 residues. The germline V gene encodes CDR1 SGHRS and CDR2 YFSETQ. In DNA, the CDR3 is TGCGCCAGCAGCATCAGGACAGGGGGAAACACCGGGGAGCTGTTTTTT. Protein product: CASSIRTGGNTGELFF.

J is TRBJ1-3 and V is TRBV7-9, with unresolved D. Germline assignment: CDR1 SEHNR and CDR2 FQNEAQ (reference sequence). The CDR3 sequence is 16 residues long. The V gene lost 1 base and the J gene lost 4 bases, with 14 bases spanning the gap. CDR3: CASSLGGFEDGNTIYF. In DNA, the CDR3 is TGTGCCAGCAGCTTAGGAGGGTTTGAAGACGGAAACACCATATATTTT.

The chain has TRBV3-1 (or the pseudogene TRBV3-2) and TRBJ1-1, with 8 nucleotides matching TRBD1. V shed 3 bases, J shed 5 bases, and the junction held 5 bases outside the gene matches. Germline assignment: CDR1 LGHDT and CDR2 YNNKEL (reference sequence). The CDR3 runs 14 residues. The DNA of the CDR3 is TGTGCCAGCAGCCAGGCAGGGGGCTCGACTGAAGCTTTCTTT. It is translated as CASSQAGGSTEAFF.

In the case of this clone: A read error may produce the germline difference seen at one junction end. J is TRBJ2-7 and V is TRBV28; 10 bases are shared with TRBD1. The germline V gene has CDR1 MDHEN and CDR2 SYDVKM. The CDR3 covers 14 residues. For the CDR3, the DNA is TGTGCCAGCAGTGCGGGACAGGGGATCTACGCGCAGTACTTC. Translated: CASSAGQGIYAQYF.

This chain joins TRBV19 and TRBJ2-1; D might be TRBD2 (6 bases). Trimming removed 3 bases at V and 7 bases at J, with 10 bases between. Germline V lookup: CDR1 LNHDA, CDR2 SQIVND (reference sequence). The CDR3 runs 13 residues. The CDR3 DNA reads as TGTGCCAGTAGTATGGTGGGGAGGAATGAGCAGTTCTTC. It codes for CASSMVGRNEQFF.